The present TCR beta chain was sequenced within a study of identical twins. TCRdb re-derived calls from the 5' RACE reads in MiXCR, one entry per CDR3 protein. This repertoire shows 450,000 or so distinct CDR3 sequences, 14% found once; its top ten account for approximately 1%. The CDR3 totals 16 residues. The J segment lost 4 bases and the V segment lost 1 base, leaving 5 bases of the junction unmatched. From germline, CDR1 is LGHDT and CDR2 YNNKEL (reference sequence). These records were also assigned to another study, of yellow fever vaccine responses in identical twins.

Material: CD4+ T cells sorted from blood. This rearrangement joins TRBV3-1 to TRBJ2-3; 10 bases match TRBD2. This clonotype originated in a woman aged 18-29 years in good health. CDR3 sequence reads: CASSQVERGGPDTQYF. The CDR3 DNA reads TGTGCCAGCAGCCAAGTCGAGCGGGGGGGCCCAGATACGCAGTATTTT.